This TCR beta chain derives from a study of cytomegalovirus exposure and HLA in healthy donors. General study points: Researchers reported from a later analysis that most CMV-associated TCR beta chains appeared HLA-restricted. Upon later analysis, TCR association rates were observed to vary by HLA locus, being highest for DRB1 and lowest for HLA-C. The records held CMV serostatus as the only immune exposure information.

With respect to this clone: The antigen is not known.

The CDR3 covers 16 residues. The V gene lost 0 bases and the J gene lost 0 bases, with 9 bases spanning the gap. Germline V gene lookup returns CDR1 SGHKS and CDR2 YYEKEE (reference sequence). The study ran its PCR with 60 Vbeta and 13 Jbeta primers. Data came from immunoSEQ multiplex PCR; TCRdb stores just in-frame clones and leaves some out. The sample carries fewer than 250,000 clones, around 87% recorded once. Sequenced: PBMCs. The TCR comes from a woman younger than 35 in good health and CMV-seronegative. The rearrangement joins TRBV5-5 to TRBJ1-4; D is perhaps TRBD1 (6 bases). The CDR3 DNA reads TGTGCCAGCAGCTTGGTTGGGGGCGCAACTAATGAAAAACTGTTTTTT. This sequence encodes CASSLVGGATNEKLFF.